Listed below are T cell receptor beta chains from one sample, sequenced in a study of blood T cell repertoires in COVID-19. Repertoires were generated with immunoSEQ multiplex PCR, while TCRdb's copy carries only in-frame clones and drops some. Of hundreds of thousands of clones listed, 88% are singletons. Sequencing was done on a sample of PBMCs or T cells enriched from blood (not recorded which). The receptors derive from a woman in her 50s with acute COVID-19. Both conserved end residues are part of each CDR3. The D gene is left open where the match is weak. Rows give clone size only sometimes, using once, few, many, or a class for an expanded clone.

>TRBV7-3|-|TRBJ1-3|-
CASSPGPRNSGNTIYF
TGTGCCAGCAGCCCTGGGCCCCGAAACTCTGGAAACACCATATATTTT
>TRBV5-1|TRBD2|TRBJ2-1|-
CASSLAAMTSGADEQFF
TGCGCCAGCAGCTTGGCCGCTATGACTAGCGGGGCCGATGAGCAGTTCTTC
>TRBV19|-|TRBJ1-1|-
CASRYLDSLRTEAFF
TGTGCCAGTAGATACCTGGACTCCTTGAGGACTGAAGCTTTCTTT
>TRBV1|-|TRBJ1-5|once
CTSSQDVGGQGAGNQPQHF
TGCACCAGCAGCCAAGATGTCGGAGGGCAGGGGGCCGGCAATCAGCCCCAGCATTTT
>TRBV29-1|TRBD1|TRBJ2-1|few
CSVDWTGASNEQFF
TGCAGCGTTGATTGGACAGGGGCCTCCAATGAGCAGTTCTTC
>TRBV7-9|TRBD1|TRBJ1-3|-
CASSFRTGGSGNTIYF
TGTGCCAGCAGCTTTAGGACAGGGGGCTCTGGAAACACCATATATTTT
>TRBV7-9|-|TRBJ1-1|few
CASSLAVGRGEAFF
TGTGCCAGCAGCTTAGCGGTAGGCCGGGGTGAAGCTTTCTTT
>TRBV6-2/TRBV6-3|-|TRBJ2-1|-
CASSYHGRRNEQFF
TGTGCCAGCAGTTACCACGGGAGAAGGAATGAGCAGTTCTTC
>TRBV2|TRBD1|TRBJ2-4|once
CASGGTGSIQYF
TGTGCCAGCGGGGGGACAGGGTCCATTCAGTACTTC
>TRBV24-1|TRBD2|TRBJ2-1|-
CATSDVSGRAYNEQFF
TGTGCCACCAGTGATGTTAGCGGGAGGGCCTACAATGAGCAGTTCTTC
>TRBV7-9|TRBD2|TRBJ2-5|-
CASSFRLAGVKWEETQYF
TGTGCCAGCAGTTTCAGACTAGCGGGAGTAAAGTGGGAAGAGACCCAGTACTTC
>TRBV27|TRBD2|TRBJ2-1|-
CASRRLAGRYNEQFF
TGTGCCAGCAGAAGACTAGCGGGAAGGTACAATGAGCAGTTCTTC
>TRBV19|-|TRBJ2-1|-
CASSSGNYNEQFF
TGTGCCAGTAGTAGCGGTAATTACAATGAGCAGTTCTTC
>TRBV27|-|TRBJ1-3|-
CASSLTLPGSGNTIYF
TGTGCCAGCAGTTTGACCCTTCCGGGTTCTGGAAACACCATATATTTT
>TRBV28|-|TRBJ1-2|-
CASSLGVNYGYTF
TGTGCCAGCAGTTTGGGAGTTAACTATGGCTACACCTTC
>TRBV28|TRBD1|TRBJ2-7|-
CASSLGGTGPPGEQYF
TGTGCCAGCAGCTTGGGAGGGACAGGGCCTCCTGGCGAGCAGTACTTC
>TRBV10-3|TRBD2|TRBJ2-1|-
CAISDTGTRGNEQFF
TGTGCCATCAGTGATACCGGGACTAGGGGCAATGAGCAGTTCTTC
>TRBV3-1/TRBV3-2|-|TRBJ1-4|few
CASSQSRLRSEKLFF
TGTGCCAGCAGCCAGAGTCGGTTAAGGAGTGAAAAACTGTTTTTT
>TRBV2|TRBD1|TRBJ1-2|-
CASGGQGVGGYTF
TGTGCCAGCGGGGGACAGGGGGTAGGCGGCTACACCTTC
>TRBV6-1|-|TRBJ2-5|-
CASSEATGWPETQYF
TGTGCCAGCAGTGAAGCTACAGGGTGGCCAGAGACCCAGTACTTC
>TRBV6-5|TRBD1|TRBJ1-5|-
CASSPGQRNQPQHF
TGTGCCAGCAGCCCGGGACAGCGCAATCAGCCCCAGCATTTT
>TRBV5-1|-|TRBJ2-5|-
CASSSYEGRETQYF
TGCGCCAGCAGCTCCTACGAGGGAAGGGAGACCCAGTACTTC
>TRBV11-2|TRBD2|TRBJ2-7|-
CASSLGEGTEQYF
TGTGCCAGCAGCTTAGGGGAGGGAACCGAGCAGTACTTC
>TRBV7-9|-|TRBJ1-2|few
CASSSYRGYTF
TGTGCCAGCAGCAGCTACAGGGGCTACACCTTC
>TRBV5-1|-|TRBJ2-7|-
CASSFLASDEQYF
TGCGCCAGCAGCTTCCTAGCCTCCGACGAGCAGTACTTC
>TRBV7-9|-|TRBJ2-7|-
CASSLADSTPWYF
TGTGCCAGCAGCTTAGCTGACAGTACCCCGTGGTACTTC
>TRBV7-9|TRBD2|TRBJ2-7|-
CASSLGLAVEVGHEQYF
TGTGCCAGCAGCTTGGGCCTAGCGGTCGAGGTGGGGCACGAGCAGTACTTC
>TRBV3-1/TRBV3-2|-|TRBJ2-3|-
CASSQPGGGTDTQYF
TGTGCCAGCAGCCAACCTGGAGGGGGCACAGATACGCAGTATTTT